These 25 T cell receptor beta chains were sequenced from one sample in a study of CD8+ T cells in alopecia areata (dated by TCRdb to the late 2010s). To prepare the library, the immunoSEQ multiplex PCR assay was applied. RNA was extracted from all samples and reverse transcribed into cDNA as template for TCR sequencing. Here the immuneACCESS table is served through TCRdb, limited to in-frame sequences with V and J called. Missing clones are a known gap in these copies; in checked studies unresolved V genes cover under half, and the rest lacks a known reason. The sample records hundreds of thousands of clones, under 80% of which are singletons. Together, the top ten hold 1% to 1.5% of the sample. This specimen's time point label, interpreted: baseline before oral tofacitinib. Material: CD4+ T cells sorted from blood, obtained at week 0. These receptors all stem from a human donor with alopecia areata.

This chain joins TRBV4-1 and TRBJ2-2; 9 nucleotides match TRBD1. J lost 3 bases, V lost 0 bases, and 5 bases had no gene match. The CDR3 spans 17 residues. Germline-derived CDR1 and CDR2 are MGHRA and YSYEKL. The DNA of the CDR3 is TGCGCCAGCAGCCAAGATCAGAACAGGGGGCACACCGGGGAGCTGTTTTTT. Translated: CASSQDQNRGHTGELFF.

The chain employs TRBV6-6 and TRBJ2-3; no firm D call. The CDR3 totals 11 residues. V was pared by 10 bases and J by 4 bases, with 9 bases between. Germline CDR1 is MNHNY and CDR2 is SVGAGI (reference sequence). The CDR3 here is CATSGADTQYF. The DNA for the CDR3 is TGTGCCACCTCGGGTGCAGATACGCAGTATTTT.

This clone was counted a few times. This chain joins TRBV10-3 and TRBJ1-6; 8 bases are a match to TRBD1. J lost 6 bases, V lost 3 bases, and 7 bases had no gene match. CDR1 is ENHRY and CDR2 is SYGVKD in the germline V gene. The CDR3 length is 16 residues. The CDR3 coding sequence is TGTGCCATCAGTGATGGGGCAGGGGGCGTTAATTCACCCCTCCACTTT. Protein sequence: CAISDGAGGVNSPLHF.

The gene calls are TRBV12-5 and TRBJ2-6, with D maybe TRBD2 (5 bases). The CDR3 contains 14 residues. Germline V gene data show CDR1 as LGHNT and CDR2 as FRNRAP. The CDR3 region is CAARSGTGANVLTF. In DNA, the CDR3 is TGTGCGGCCCGGTCGGGGACTGGGGCCAACGTCCTGACTTTC.

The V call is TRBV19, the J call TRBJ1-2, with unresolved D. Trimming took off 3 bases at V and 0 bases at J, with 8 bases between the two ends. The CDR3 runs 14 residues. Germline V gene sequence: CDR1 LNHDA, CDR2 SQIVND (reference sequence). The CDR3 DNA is TGTGCCAGTAGTATTATCCGGGCTAACTATGGCTACACCTTC. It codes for CASSIIRANYGYTF.

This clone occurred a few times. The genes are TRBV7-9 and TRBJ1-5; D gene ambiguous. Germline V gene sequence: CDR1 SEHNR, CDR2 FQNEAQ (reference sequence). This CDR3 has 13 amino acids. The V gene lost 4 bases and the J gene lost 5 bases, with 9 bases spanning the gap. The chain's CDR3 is CASSSDVDQPQHF. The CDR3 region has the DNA TGTGCCAGCAGCTCTGATGTAGATCAGCCCCAGCATTTT. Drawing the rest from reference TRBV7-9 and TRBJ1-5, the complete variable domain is DTGVSQNPRHKITKRGQNVTFRCDPISEHNRLYWYRQTLGQGPEFLTYFQNEAQLEKSRLLSDRFSAERPKGSFSTLEIQRTEQGDSAMYLCASSSDVDQPQHFGDGTRLSIL.

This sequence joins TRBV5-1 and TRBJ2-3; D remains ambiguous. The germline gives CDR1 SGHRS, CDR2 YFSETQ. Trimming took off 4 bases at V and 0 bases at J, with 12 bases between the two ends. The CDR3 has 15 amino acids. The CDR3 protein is CASSPDSTSTDTQYF. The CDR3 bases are TGCGCCAGCAGCCCCGACTCGACTAGCACAGATACGCAGTATTTT. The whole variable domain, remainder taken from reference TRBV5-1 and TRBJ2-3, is KAGVTQTPRYLIKTRGQQVTLSCSPISGHRSVSWYQQTPGQGLQFLFEYFSETQRNKGNFPGRFSGRQFSNSRSEMNVSTLELGDSALYLCASSPDSTSTDTQYFGPGTRLTVL.

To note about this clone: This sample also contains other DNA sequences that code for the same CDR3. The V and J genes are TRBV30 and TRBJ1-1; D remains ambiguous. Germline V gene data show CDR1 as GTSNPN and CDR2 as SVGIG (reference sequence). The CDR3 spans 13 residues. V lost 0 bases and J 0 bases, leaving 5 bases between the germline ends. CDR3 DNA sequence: TGTGCCTGGAGTGTAGCCCTGAACACTGAAGCTTTCTTT. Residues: CAWSVALNTEAFF. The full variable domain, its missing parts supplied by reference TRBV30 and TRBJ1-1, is SQTIHQWPATLVQPVGSPLSLECTVEGTSNPNLYWYRQAAGRGLQLLFYSVGIGQISSEVPQNLSASRPQDRQFILSSKKLLLSDSGFYLCAWSVALNTEAFFGQGTRLTVV.

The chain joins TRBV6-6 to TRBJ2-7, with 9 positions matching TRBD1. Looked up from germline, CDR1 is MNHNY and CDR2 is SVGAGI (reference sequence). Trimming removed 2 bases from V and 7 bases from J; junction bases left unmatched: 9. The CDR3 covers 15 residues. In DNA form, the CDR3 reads TGTGCCAGCAGTTACCCCGGGACAGGGTTAGGGGAGCAGTACTTC. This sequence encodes CASSYPGTGLGEQYF.

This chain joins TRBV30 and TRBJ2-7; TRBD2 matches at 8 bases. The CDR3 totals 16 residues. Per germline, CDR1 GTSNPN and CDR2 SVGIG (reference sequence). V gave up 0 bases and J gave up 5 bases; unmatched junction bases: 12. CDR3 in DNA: TGTGCCTGGAGTGTACCTTGGCGGGGGGACCGCGACGAGCAGTACTTC. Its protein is CAWSVPWRGDRDEQYF.

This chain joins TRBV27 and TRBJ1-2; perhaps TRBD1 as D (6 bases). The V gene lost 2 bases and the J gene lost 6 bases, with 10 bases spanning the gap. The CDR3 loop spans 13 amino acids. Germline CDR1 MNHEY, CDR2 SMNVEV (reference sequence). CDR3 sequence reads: CASSLKTGHGYTF. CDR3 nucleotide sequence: TGTGCCAGCAGTTTAAAGACAGGCCATGGCTACACCTTC.

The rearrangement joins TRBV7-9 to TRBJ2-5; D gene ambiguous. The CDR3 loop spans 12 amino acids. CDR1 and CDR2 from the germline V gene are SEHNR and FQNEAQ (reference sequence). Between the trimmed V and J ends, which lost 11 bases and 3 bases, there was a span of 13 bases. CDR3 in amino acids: CARQSLEETQYF. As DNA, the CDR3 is TGTGCCCGCCAGTCACTGGAAGAGACCCAGTACTTC.

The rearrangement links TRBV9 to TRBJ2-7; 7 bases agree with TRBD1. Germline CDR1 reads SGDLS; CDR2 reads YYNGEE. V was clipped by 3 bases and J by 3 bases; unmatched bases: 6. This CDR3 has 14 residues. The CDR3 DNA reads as TGTGCCAGCAGCGCTGGGACAGAGGACTACGAGCAGTACTTC. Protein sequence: CASSAGTEDYEQYF.

The CDR3 coding sequence is TGTGCCAGCAGTGAAGGCCACTATGGCTACACCTTC. Translated: CASSEGHYGYTF. The V and J genes are TRBV25-1 and TRBJ1-2, with D unclear. Germline V CDR1 and CDR2: MGHDK, SYGVNS. The V end was cut by 2 bases, the J end by 3 bases, with 4 bases between. The CDR3 runs 12 residues.

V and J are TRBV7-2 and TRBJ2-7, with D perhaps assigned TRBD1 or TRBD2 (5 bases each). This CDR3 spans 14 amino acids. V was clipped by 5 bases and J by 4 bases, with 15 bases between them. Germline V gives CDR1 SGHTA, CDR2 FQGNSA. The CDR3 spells CASSHRDGEYEQYF. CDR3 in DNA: TGTGCCAGCAGCCACCGGGACGGCGAGTACGAGCAGTACTTC.

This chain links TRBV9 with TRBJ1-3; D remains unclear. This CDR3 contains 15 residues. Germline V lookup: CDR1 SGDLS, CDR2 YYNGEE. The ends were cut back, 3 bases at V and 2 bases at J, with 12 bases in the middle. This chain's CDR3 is CASSAVREAGNTIYF. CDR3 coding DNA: TGTGCCAGCAGCGCCGTTCGGGAAGCTGGAAACACCATATATTTT.

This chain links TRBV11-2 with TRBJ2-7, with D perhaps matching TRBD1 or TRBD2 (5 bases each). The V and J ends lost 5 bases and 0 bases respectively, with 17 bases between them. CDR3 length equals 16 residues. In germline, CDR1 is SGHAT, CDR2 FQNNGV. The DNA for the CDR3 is TGTGCCAGCAGCCCCAGGGAGAGTCTAAGCTCCTACGAGCAGTACTTC. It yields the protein CASSPRESLSSYEQYF. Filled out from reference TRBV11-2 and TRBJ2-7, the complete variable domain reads EAGVAQSPRYKIIEKRQSVAFWCNPISGHATLYWYQQILGQGPKLLIQFQNNGVVDDSQLPKDRFSAERLKGVDSTLKIQPAKLEDSAVYLCASSPRESLSSYEQYFGPGTRLTVT.

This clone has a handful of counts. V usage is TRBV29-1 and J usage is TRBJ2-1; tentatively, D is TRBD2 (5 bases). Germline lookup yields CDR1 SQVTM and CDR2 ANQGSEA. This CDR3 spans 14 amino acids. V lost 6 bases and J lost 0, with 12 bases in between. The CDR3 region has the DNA TGCAGCGTAGACGGACTGGGCTCCTACAATGAGCAGTTCTTC. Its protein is CSVDGLGSYNEQFF.

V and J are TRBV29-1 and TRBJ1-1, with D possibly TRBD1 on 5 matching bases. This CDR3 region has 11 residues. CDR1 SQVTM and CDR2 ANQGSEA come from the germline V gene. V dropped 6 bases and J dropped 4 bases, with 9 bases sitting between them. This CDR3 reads CSVTRGTEAFF. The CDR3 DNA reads TGCAGCGTGACAAGGGGCACTGAAGCTTTCTTT. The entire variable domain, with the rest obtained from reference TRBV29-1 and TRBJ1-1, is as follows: SAVISQKPSRDICQRGTSLTIQCQVDSQVTMMFWYRQQPGQSLTLIATANQGSEATYESGFVIDKFPISRPNLTFSTLTVSNMSPEDSSIYLCSVTRGTEAFFGQGTRLTVV.

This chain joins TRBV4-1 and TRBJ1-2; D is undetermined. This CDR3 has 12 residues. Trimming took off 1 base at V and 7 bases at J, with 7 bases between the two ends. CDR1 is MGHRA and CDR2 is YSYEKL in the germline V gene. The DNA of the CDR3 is TGCGCCAGCAGCCAAGGGGAGAGTGGCTACACCTTC. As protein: CASSQGESGYTF.

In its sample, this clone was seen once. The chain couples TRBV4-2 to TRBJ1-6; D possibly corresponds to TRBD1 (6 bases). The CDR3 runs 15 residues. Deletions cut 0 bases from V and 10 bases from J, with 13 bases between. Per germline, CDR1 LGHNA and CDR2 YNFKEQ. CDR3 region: CASSQDAGAGSPLHF. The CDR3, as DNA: TGTGCCAGCAGCCAAGATGCGGGGGCTGGGTCACCCCTCCACTTT.

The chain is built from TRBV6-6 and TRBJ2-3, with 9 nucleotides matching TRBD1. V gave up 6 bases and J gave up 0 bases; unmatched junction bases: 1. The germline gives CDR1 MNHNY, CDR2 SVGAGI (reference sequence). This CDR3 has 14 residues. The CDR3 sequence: CASRGQGSTDTQYF. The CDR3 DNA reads TGTGCCAGCAGGGGACAGGGAAGCACAGATACGCAGTATTTT.

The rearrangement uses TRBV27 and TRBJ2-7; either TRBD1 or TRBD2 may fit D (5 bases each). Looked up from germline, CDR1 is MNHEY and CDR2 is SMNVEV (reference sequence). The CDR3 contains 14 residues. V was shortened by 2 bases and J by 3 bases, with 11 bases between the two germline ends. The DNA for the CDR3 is TGTGCCAGCAGTTTAGGTGGGGCGGGCTACGAGCAGTACTTC. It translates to CASSLGGAGYEQYF.

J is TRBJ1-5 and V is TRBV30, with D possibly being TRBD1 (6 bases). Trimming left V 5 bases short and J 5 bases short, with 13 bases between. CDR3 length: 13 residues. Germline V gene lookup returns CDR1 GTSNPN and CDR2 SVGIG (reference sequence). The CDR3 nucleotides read TGTGCCTGGGCCCGGGACACTTATCAGCCCCAGCATTTT. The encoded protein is CAWARDTYQPQHF.

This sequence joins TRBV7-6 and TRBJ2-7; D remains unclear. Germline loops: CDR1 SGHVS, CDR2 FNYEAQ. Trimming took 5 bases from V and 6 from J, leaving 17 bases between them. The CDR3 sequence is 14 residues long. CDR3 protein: CASSKTGPQTEQYF. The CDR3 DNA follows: TGTGCCAGCAGCAAGACCGGGCCCCAGACCGAGCAGTACTTC.